Listed below are T cell receptor beta chains from one sample, sequenced in a study of graft-versus-host responses after intestinal transplantation. The data were produced by immunoSEQ multiplex PCR, yet TCRdb's version contains in-frame clones alone and is incomplete. This table has around 37,000 clones, about 90% appearing once. This specimen consisted of ileum tissue, obtained roughly 200 days after intestinal transplant. Source of these receptors: a human patient who received an intestinal transplant, so some T cells may come from the graft donor. Both conserved end residues are part of each CDR3. The D gene is left open where the match is weak. The size field is filled for only some rows; it gives once, few, many or a size class.

D gene	V gene	J gene	clone size	CDR3 protein	CDR3 DNA
TRBD2	TRBV7-2	TRBJ2-7	NA	CASSPGRGLAGETYEQYF	TGTGCCAGCAGCCCAGGGAGGGGACTAGCGGGAGAGACCTACGAGCAGTACTTC
NA	TRBV25-1	TRBJ1-3	NA	CASSDLRGPIYGNTIYF	TGTGCCAGCAGTGACCTGAGGGGACCAATCTATGGAAACACCATATATTTT
NA	TRBV10-3	TRBJ1-2	NA	CATRITDADGYTF	TGTGCCACCAGAATAACAGATGCTGATGGCTACACCTTC
TRBD1	TRBV27	TRBJ1-4	NA	CASSSPDRGDEKLFF	TGTGCCAGCAGTTCCCCGGACAGGGGTGATGAAAAACTGTTTTTT
NA	TRBV11-2	TRBJ2-5	NA	CASSLFGGRETQYF	TGTGCCAGCAGCTTATTCGGGGGCAGGGAGACCCAGTACTTC
TRBD1	TRBV19	TRBJ2-3	NA	CASSTDRGFLDTQYF	TGTGCCAGTAGTACCGACAGGGGGTTTCTAGATACGCAGTATTTT
TRBD1	TRBV28	TRBJ1-3	NA	CASSATGGGNTIYF	TGTGCCAGCAGTGCAACAGGGGGCGGAAACACCATATATTTT
NA	TRBV7-2	TRBJ2-1	NA	CASSFTWGAYEQFF	TGTGCCAGCAGCTTTACGTGGGGGGCCTATGAGCAGTTCTTC
NA	TRBV5-5	TRBJ2-7	NA	CASSFGQGFVEQYF	TGTGCCAGCAGCTTTGGTCAGGGTTTCGTCGAGCAGTACTTC
NA	TRBV5-1	TRBJ2-7	NA	CASSFAQGPYEQYF	TGCGCCAGCAGCTTTGCCCAGGGTCCCTACGAGCAGTACTTC
TRBD1	TRBV7-8	TRBJ2-4	NA	CASSADRVRKNIQYF	TGTGCCAGCAGCGCCGACAGGGTTCGAAAAAACATTCAGTACTTC
TRBD1	TRBV6-5	TRBJ1-1	NA	CASSDRDGTEAFF	TGTGCCAGCAGCGACAGGGACGGGACTGAAGCTTTCTTT
NA	TRBV11-2	TRBJ2-3	NA	CASSPTGTTTDTQYF	TGTGCCAGCAGTCCCACCGGGACAACCACAGATACGCAGTATTTT
TRBD1	TRBV6-1	TRBJ2-7	NA	CASSELAGQAEEQYF	TGTGCCAGCAGTGAACTGGCGGGACAGGCTGAGGAGCAGTACTTC
TRBD1	TRBV27	TRBJ1-3	NA	CASSLGQGSGNTIYF	TGTGCCAGCAGTTTAGGACAGGGTTCTGGAAACACCATATATTTT
NA	TRBV5-1	TRBJ1-2	medium-sized	CASSTTTGYYGYTF	TGCGCCAGCAGCACAACAACAGGCTACTATGGCTACACCTTC
NA	TRBV7-9	TRBJ1-1	NA	CASSLRHRNTEAFF	TGTGCCAGCAGCTTACGACATAGGAACACTGAAGCTTTCTTT
TRBD2	TRBV6-5	TRBJ2-2	NA	CASTTGGNTGELFF	TGTGCCAGCACAACGGGAGGGAACACCGGGGAGCTGTTTTTT
TRBD2	TRBV7-2	TRBJ2-5	NA	CASSLQRGGEETQYF	TGTGCCAGCAGCTTACAGCGGGGGGGAGAAGAGACCCAGTACTTC
NA	TRBV6-5	TRBJ2-7	few	CASSYRPGTLLF	TGTGCCAGCAGTTACCGTCCCGGGACACTGCTCTTC
NA	TRBV2	TRBJ2-7	NA	CASSEAGSFYEQYF	TGTGCCAGCAGTGAAGCTGGCTCGTTCTACGAGCAGTACTTC
NA	TRBV18	TRBJ1-4	NA	CASSPGRDEKLFF	TGTGCCAGCTCCCCTGGGCGGGACGAAAAACTGTTTTTT
NA	TRBV7-2	TRBJ2-7	once	CASSLALFLGDEQYF	TGTGCCAGCAGCTTAGCCCTATTTTTGGGGGACGAGCAGTACTTC
NA	TRBV9	TRBJ1-1	NA	CASSVVVGTAFF	TGTGCCAGCAGCGTAGTAGTGGGGACTGCTTTCTTT
NA	TRBV29-1	TRBJ2-5	NA	CSPGSGLETQYF	TGCAGCCCCGGTTCGGGGTTGGAGACCCAGTACTTC
NA	TRBV28	TRBJ2-7	NA	CASSLGGGPYEQYF	TGTGCCAGCAGTTTAGGAGGGGGCCCCTACGAGCAGTACTTC
TRBD2	TRBV5-1	TRBJ2-3	NA	CASSTWTSGVSTDTQYF	TGCGCCAGCAGCACATGGACTAGCGGGGTCAGCACAGATACGCAGTATTTT
TRBD2	TRBV9	TRBJ2-3	NA	CASSVGTSGGRSTDTQYF	TGTGCCAGCAGCGTGGGGACTAGCGGGGGGCGAAGCACAGATACGCAGTATTTT
NA	TRBV5-1	TRBJ1-1	NA	CASSLDPARNTEAFF	TGCGCCAGCAGCTTGGATCCAGCCCGGAACACTGAAGCTTTCTTT
TRBD2	TRBV14	TRBJ2-7	NA	CASSPRWLAGEAWYEQYF	TGTGCCAGCAGCCCCAGATGGCTAGCGGGAGAAGCATGGTACGAGCAGTACTTC
NA	TRBV30	TRBJ2-1	NA	CAWTGFNEQFF	TGTGCCTGGACAGGGTTCAATGAGCAGTTCTTC
TRBD2	TRBV7-6	TRBJ2-1	NA	CASSLGAGSGEQFF	TGTGCCAGCAGCTTAGGGGCGGGTAGCGGGGAGCAGTTCTTC
NA	TRBV27	TRBJ2-1	NA	CASSLAGSSYNEQFF	TGTGCCAGCAGTTTAGCGGGAAGCTCCTACAATGAGCAGTTCTTC
NA	TRBV5-6	TRBJ1-1	NA	CASTPRPGRLNTEAFF	TGTGCCAGCACCCCCCGTCCGGGACGGTTGAACACTGAAGCTTTCTTT
NA	TRBV9	TRBJ1-1	few	CASGRQNTEAFF	TGTGCCAGCGGACGGCAGAACACTGAAGCTTTCTTT
NA	TRBV5-8	TRBJ2-7	NA	CASSLVGASYEQYF	TGTGCCAGCAGCTTGGTGGGGGCCTCCTACGAGCAGTACTTC
NA	TRBV6-5	TRBJ2-1	NA	CASSFGLRDVYNEQFF	TGTGCCAGCAGTTTTGGACTCAGGGACGTTTACAATGAGCAGTTCTTC
TRBD2	TRBV28	TRBJ2-5	NA	CASTLAGGETQYF	TGTGCCAGCACATTAGCGGGAGGGGAGACCCAGTACTTC
TRBD1	TRBV10-1	TRBJ2-7	NA	CASSLGQALSYEQYF	TGCGCCAGCAGCCTCGGACAGGCCTTATCCTACGAGCAGTACTTC
TRBD2	TRBV2	TRBJ2-1	NA	CASSWTSGPFNEQFF	TGTGCCAGCAGTTGGACTAGCGGGCCTTTTAATGAGCAGTTCTTC
NA	TRBV4-1	TRBJ1-5	NA	CASSQCPYPVYSNQPQHF	TGCGCCAGCAGCCAATGCCCATACCCAGTATATAGCAATCAGCCCCAGCATTTT
NA	TRBV6-5	TRBJ2-3	once	CASSYGDFSTDTQYF	TGTGCCAGCAGTTACGGGGACTTTAGCACAGATACGCAGTATTTT
TRBD2	TRBV5-1	TRBJ2-3	NA	CASSLARASGGLTDTQYF	TGCGCCAGCAGCTTGGCCCGGGCTAGCGGGGGGCTCACAGATACGCAGTATTTT
TRBD1	TRBV5-6	TRBJ2-7	NA	CASSLGQASYEQYF	TGTGCCAGCAGCCTGGGACAGGCCAGCTACGAGCAGTACTTC
TRBD2	TRBV5-1	TRBJ2-5	NA	CASSERGGQETQYF	TGCGCCAGCAGCGAGCGGGGGGGGCAAGAGACCCAGTACTTC
TRBD2	TRBV9	TRBJ2-1	NA	CASTRTSGKGDEQFF	TGTGCCAGCACGCGAACTAGCGGGAAAGGCGATGAGCAGTTCTTC
NA	TRBV29-1	TRBJ2-7	NA	CSVGVYSYEQYF	TGCAGCGTAGGGGTGTACTCCTACGAGCAGTACTTC
NA	TRBV20-1	TRBJ1-2	NA	CTDRYGYTF	TGCACAGATAGGTATGGCTACACCTTC
TRBD1	TRBV11-2	TRBJ2-7	NA	CASSLVRTGQGPEQYF	TGTGCCAGCAGCTTAGTCAGGACAGGGCAAGGTCCCGAGCAGTACTTC
NA	TRBV27	TRBJ2-2	NA	CASSFGPGANTGELFF	TGTGCCAGCAGTTTCGGCCCGGGGGCGAACACCGGGGAGCTGTTTTTT
TRBD2	TRBV19	TRBJ2-3	NA	CASSILRAGGPDTQYF	TGTGCCAGTAGTATATTGAGAGCGGGAGGGCCAGATACGCAGTATTTT
TRBD2	TRBV6-1	TRBJ2-5	NA	CASSELAGGLQETQYF	TGTGCCAGCAGCGAATTAGCGGGAGGACTACAAGAGACCCAGTACTTC
TRBD2	TRBV4-1	TRBJ2-7	NA	CASSQRLAGSLRNEQYF	TGCGCCAGCAGCCAACGACTAGCGGGGTCCCTTAGGAACGAGCAGTACTTC
NA	TRBV5-4	TRBJ2-5	NA	CASSGETQYF	TGTGCCAGCAGCGGGGAGACCCAGTACTTC
TRBD1	TRBV28	TRBJ1-1	NA	CASRGRDRVSEAFF	TGTGCCAGCAGAGGCCGGGACAGGGTTAGTGAAGCTTTCTTT
TRBD1	TRBV6-5	TRBJ1-1	NA	CASSYRTGGTEAFF	TGTGCCAGCAGTTACCGAACAGGGGGCACTGAAGCTTTCTTT
NA	TRBV9	TRBJ2-5	NA	CASSVGAAVQETQYF	TGTGCCAGCAGCGTAGGGGCCGCGGTCCAAGAGACCCAGTACTTC